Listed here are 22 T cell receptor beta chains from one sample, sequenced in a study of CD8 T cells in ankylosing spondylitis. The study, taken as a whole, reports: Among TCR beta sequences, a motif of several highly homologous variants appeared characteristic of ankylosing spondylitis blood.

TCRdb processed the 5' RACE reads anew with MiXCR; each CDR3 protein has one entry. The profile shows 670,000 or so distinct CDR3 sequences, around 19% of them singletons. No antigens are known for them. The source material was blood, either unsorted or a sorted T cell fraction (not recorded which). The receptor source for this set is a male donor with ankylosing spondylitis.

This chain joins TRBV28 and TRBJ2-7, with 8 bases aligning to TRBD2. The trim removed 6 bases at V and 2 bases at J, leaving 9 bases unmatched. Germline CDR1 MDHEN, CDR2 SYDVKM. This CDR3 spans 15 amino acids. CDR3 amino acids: CASRGSGGPTYEQYF. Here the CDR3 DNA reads TGTGCCAGCAGGGGGTCGGGGGGGCCCACCTACGAGCAGTACTTC. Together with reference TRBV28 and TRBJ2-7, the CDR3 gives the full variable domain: DVKVTQSSRYLVKRTGEKVFLECVQDMDHENMFWYRQDPGLGLRLIYFSYDVKMKEKGDIPEGYSVSREKKERFSLILESASTNQTSMYLCASRGSGGPTYEQYFGPGTRLTVT.

Here the CDR3 reads CSVRAGGLDTQYF. The CDR3 nucleotides are TGCAGCGTTAGGGCAGGGGGCCTAGATACGCAGTATTTT. This chain connects TRBV29-1 to TRBJ2-3, with 8 bases lining up with TRBD1. The ends lost 5 bases at V and 5 bases at J; junction bases unmatched: 6. From germline, CDR1 is SQVTM and CDR2 ANQGSEA. The CDR3 consists of 13 residues.

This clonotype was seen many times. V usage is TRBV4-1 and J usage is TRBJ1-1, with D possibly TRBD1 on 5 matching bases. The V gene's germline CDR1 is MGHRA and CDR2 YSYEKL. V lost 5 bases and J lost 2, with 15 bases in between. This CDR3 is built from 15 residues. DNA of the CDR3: TGCGCCAGCAGCGGATGGAGGGGATCTAACACTGAAGCTTTCTTT. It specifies CASSGWRGSNTEAFF.

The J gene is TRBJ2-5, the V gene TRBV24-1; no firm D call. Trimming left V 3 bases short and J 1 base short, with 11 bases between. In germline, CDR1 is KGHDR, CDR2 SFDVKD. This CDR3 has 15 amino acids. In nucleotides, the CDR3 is TGTGCCACCAGTGATCACAGACGGCTCCAAGAGACCCAGTACTTC. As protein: CATSDHRRLQETQYF.

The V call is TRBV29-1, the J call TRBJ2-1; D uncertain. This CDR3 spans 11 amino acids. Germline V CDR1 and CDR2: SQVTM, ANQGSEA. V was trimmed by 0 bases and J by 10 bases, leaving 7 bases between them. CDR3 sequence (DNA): TGCAGCGTTGAAGACCCGTGGGAGCAGTTCTTC. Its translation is CSVEDPWEQFF.

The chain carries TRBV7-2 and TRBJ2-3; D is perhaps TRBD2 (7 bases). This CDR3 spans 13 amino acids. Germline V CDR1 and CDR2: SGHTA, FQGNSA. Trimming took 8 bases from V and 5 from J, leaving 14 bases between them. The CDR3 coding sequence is TGTGCCAGCCGCCCGGGGGGCCTAGATACGCAGTATTTT. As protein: CASRPGGLDTQYF.

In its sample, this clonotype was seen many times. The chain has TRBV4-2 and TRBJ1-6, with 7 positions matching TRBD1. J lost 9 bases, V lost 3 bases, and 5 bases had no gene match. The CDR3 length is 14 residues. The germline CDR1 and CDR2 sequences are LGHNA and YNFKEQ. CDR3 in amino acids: CASSQGQPTSPLHF. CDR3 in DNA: TGTGCCAGCAGCCAGGGACAGCCGACTTCACCCCTCCACTTT.

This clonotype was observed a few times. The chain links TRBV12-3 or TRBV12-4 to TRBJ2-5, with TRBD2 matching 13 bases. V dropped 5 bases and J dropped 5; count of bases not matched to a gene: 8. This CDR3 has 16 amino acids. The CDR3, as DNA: TGTGCCAGCAGTCCCAGAGGGACTAGCGGGACGGAGACCCAGTACTTC. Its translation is CASSPRGTSGTETQYF.

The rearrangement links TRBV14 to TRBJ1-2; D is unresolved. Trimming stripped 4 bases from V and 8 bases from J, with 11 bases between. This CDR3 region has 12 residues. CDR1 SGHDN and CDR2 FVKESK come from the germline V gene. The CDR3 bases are TGTGCCAGCAGCCGGGCGTATAGGGGCTACACCTTC. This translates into CASSRAYRGYTF.

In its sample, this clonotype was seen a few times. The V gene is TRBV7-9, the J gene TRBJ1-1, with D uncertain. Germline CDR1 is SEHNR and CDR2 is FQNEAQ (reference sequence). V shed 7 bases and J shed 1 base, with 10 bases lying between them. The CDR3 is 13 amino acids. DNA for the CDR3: TGTGCCAGCACCCTGTCGGGGAACACTGAAGCTTTCTTT. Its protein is CASTLSGNTEAFF.

In DNA, the CDR3 is TGTGCCAGCAGCTTAGTGGTGACTACCGGGGAGACCCAGTACTTC. Its protein product is CASSLVVTTGETQYF. The rearrangement links TRBV7-2 to TRBJ2-5, with D tentatively TRBD2 (5 bases). CDR1 is SGHTA and CDR2 is FQGNSA in the germline V gene. Trimming stripped 1 base from V and 5 bases from J, with 14 bases between. The CDR3 is made up of 15 amino acids.

The CDR3 DNA is TGTGCCACCGCCCCGGAGACGCAAAACATTCAGTACTTC. Its protein is CATAPETQNIQYF. The chain has TRBV15 and TRBJ2-4; D uncertain. Between the trimmed V and J ends, which lost 8 bases and 5 bases, there was a span of 13 bases. In germline, CDR1 is LNHNV, CDR2 YYDKDF (reference sequence). The CDR3 runs 13 residues.

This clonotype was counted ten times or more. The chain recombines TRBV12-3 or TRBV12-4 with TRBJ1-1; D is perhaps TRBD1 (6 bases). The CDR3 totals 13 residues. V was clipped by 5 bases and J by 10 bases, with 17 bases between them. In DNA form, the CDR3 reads TGTGCCAGCAGTCCCAACAGGGCGTCGGGAGCTTTCTTT. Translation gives CASSPNRASGAFF.

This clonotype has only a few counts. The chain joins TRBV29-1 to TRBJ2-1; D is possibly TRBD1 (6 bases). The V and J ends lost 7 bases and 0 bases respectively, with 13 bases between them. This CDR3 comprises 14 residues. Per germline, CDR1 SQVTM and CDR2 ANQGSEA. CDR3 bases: TGCAGCGGTCAAGGGGGAAGCTCCTACAATGAGCAGTTCTTC. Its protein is CSGQGGSSYNEQFF.

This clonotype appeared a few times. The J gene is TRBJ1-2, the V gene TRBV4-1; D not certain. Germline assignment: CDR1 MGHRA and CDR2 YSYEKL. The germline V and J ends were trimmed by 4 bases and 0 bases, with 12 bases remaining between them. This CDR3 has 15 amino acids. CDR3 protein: CASSPAAQANYGYTF. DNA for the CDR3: TGCGCCAGCAGCCCCGCGGCCCAAGCTAACTATGGCTACACCTTC.

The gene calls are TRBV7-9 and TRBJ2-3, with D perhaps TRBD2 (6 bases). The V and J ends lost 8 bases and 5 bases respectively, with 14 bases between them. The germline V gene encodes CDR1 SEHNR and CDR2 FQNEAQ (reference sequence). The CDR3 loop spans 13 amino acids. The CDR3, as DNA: TGTGCCAGCGATCGGCGGGGTATAGATACGCAGTATTTT. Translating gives CASDRRGIDTQYF. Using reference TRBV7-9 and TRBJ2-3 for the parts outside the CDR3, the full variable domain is DTGVSQNPRHKITKRGQNVTFRCDPISEHNRLYWYRQTLGQGPEFLTYFQNEAQLEKSRLLSDRFSAERPKGSFSTLEIQRTEQGDSAMYLCASDRRGIDTQYFGPGTRLTVL.

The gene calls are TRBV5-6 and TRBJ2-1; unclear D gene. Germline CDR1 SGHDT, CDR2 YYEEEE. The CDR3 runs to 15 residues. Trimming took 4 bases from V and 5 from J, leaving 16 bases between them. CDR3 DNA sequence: TGTGCCAGCAGCCGTGTGTGGGCAAACAACAATGAGCAGTTCTTC. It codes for CASSRVWANNNEQFF.

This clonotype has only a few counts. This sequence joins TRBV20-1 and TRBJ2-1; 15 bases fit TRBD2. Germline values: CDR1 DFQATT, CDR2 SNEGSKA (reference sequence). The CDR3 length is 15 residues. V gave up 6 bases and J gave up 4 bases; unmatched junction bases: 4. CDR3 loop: CSALGTSGGYNEQFF. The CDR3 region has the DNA TGCAGTGCCCTCGGGACTAGCGGGGGGTACAATGAGCAGTTCTTC.

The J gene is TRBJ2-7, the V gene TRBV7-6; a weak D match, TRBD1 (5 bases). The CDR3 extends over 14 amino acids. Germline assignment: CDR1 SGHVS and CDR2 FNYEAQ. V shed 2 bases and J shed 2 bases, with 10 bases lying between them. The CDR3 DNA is TGTGCCAGCAGCTTAACTACGGACACCTACGAGCAGTACTTC. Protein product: CASSLTTDTYEQYF. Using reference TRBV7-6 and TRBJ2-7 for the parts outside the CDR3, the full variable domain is GAGVSQSPRYKVTKRGQDVALRCDPISGHVSLYWYRQALGQGPEFLTYFNYEAQQDKSGLPNDRFSAERPEGSISTLTIQRTEQRDSAMYRCASSLTTDTYEQYFGPGTRLTVT.

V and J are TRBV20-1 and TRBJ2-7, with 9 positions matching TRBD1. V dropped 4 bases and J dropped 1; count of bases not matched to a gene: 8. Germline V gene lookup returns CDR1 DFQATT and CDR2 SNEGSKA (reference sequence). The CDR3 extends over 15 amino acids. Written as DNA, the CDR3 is TGCAGTGCTATACGACAGGGGGACTTTTCCTACGAGCAGTACTTC. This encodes CSAIRQGDFSYEQYF.

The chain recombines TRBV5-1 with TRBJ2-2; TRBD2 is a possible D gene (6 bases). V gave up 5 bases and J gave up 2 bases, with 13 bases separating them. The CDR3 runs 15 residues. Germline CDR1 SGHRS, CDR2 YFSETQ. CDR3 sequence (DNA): TGCGCCAGCAGTAAAGGGACTCAAAACACCGGGGAGCTGTTTTTT. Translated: CASSKGTQNTGELFF. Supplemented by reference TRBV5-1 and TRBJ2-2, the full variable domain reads KAGVTQTPRYLIKTRGQQVTLSCSPISGHRSVSWYQQTPGQGLQFLFEYFSETQRNKGNFPGRFSGRQFSNSRSEMNVSTLELGDSALYLCASSKGTQNTGELFFGEGSRLTVL.

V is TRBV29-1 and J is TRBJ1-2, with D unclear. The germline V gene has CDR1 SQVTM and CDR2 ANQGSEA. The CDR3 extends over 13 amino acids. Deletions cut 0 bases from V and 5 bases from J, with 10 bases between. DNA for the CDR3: TGCAGCGTTGAAGATGTAACAGTATATGGCTACACCTTC. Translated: CSVEDVTVYGYTF.